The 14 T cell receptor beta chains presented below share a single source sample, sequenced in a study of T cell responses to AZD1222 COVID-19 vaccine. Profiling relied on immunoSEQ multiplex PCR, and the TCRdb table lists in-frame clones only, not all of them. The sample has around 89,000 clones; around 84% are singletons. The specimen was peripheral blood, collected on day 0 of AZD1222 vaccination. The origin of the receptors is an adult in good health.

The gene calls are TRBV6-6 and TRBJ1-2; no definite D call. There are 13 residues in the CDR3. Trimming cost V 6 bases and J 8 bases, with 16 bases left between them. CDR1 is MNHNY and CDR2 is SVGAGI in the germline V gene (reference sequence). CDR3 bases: TGTGCCAGCAGCTCGGACCCACAAGGGGGCTACACCTTC. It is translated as CASSSDPQGGYTF.

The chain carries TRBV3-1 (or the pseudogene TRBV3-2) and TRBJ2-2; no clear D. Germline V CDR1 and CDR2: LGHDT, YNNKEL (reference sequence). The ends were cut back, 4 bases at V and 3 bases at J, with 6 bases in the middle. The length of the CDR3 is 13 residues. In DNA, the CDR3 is TGTGCCAGCAGCCGCTCGCACACCGGGGAGCTGTTTTTT. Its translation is CASSRSHTGELFF.

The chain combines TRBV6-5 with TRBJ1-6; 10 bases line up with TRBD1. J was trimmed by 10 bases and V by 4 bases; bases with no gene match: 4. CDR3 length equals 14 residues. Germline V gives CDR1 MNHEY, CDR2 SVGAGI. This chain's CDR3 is CASSLDRGRSPLHF. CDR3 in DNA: TGTGCCAGCAGTTTAGACAGGGGGCGCTCACCCCTCCACTTT.

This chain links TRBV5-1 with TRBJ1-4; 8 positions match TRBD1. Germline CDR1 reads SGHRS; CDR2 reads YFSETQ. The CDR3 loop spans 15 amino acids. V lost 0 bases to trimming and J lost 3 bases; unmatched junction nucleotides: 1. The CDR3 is CASSLVGQANEKLFF. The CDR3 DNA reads TGCGCCAGCAGCTTGGTGGGACAGGCTAATGAAAAACTGTTTTTT. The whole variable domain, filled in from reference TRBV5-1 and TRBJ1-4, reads KAGVTQTPRYLIKTRGQQVTLSCSPISGHRSVSWYQQTPGQGLQFLFEYFSETQRNKGNFPGRFSGRQFSNSRSEMNVSTLELGDSALYLCASSLVGQANEKLFFGSGTQLSVL.

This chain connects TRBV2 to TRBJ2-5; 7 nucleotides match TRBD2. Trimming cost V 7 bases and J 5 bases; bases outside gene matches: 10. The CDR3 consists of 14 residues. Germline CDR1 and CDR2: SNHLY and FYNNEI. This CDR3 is CASNRGVAVETQYF. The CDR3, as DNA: TGTGCCAGCAATCGGGGGGTGGCCGTGGAGACCCAGTACTTC.

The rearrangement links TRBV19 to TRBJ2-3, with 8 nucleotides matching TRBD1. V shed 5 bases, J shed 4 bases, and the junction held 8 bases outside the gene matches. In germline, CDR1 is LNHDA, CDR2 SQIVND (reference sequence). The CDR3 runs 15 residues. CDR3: CASSPWTGFADTQYF. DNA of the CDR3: TGTGCCAGTAGTCCCTGGACAGGGTTCGCAGATACGCAGTATTTT.

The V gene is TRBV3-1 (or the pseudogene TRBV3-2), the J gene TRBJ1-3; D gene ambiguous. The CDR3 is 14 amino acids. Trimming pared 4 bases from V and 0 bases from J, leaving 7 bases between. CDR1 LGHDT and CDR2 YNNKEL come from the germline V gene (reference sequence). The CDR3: CASSRRGSGNTIYF. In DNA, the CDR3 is TGTGCCAGCAGCCGTCGTGGCTCTGGAAACACCATATATTTT.

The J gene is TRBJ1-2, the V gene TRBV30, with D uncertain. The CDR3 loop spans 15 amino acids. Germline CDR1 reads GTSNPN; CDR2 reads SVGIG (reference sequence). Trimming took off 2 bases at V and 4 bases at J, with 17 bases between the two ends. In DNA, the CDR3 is TGTGCCTGGAGTACTGACGGGAGTTCTCGCTATGGCTACACCTTC. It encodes CAWSTDGSSRYGYTF.

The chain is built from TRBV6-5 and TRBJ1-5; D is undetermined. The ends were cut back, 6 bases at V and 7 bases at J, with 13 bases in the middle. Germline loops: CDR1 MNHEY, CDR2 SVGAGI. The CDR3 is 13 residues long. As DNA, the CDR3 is TGTGCCAGCAGCCTTGAAGTTGGACAGCCCCAGCATTTT. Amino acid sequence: CASSLEVGQPQHF.

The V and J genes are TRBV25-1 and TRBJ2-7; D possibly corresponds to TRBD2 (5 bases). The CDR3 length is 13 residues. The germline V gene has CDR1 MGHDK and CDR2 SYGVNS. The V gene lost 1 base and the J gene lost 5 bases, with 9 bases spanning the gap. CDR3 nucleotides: TGTGCCAGCAGTGAATTCGGGGTCAACGAGCAGTACTTC. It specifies CASSEFGVNEQYF.

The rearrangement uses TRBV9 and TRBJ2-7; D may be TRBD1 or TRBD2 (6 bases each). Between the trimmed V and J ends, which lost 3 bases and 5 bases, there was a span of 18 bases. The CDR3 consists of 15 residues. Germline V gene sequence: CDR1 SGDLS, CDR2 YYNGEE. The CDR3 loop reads CASSAQVGGFHEQYF. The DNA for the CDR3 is TGTGCCAGCAGCGCTCAGGTAGGGGGGTTCCACGAGCAGTACTTC.

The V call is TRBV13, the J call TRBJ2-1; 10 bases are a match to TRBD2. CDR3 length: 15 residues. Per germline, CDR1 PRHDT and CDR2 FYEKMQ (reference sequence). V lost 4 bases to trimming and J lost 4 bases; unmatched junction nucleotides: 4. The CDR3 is CASSSPSGGYNEQFF. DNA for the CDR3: TGTGCCAGCAGCTCCCCTAGCGGGGGTTACAATGAGCAGTTCTTC.

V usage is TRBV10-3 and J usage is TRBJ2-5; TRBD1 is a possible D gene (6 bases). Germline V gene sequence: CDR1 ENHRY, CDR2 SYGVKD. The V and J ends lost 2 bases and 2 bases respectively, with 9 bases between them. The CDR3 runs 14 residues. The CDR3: CAISEGTSQETQYF. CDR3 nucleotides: TGTGCCATCAGTGAGGGGACATCGCAAGAGACCCAGTACTTC.

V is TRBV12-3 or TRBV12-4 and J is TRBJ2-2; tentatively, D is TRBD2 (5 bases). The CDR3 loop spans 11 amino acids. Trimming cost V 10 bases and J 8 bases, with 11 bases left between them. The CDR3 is CATSGRGELFF. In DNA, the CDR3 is TGTGCCACCAGCGGAAGGGGGGAGCTGTTTTTT.